Listed here are 8 T cell receptor beta chains from one sample, sequenced in a study of regulatory T cells in long-lasting Graves disease (TCRdb year 2021). Libraries were built with multiplex PCR. The instrument was an Illumina HiSeq 4000. iRepertoire HTBI primers and Arm-PCR amplification of CDR3 regions were used to construct TCR beta libraries. In-frame beta chains were kept once TCRdb had trimmed the public reads at Q25 with fastp and called clones with MiXCR. Each entry merges the rows of one CDR3 protein and shows their most common DNA and genes. For this sample the table gives roughly 610,000 distinct CDR3 sequences, of which roughly 15% were detected only once. The ten largest clonotypes hold approximately 12% of the sample. Reading the label with the study, this specimen's time point is: newly diagnosed GD, antithyroid drugs for less than 3 months. For both TCR sequencing and RNA sequencing, RNA was extracted from PBMCs in TRIzol.

A further study also used this sample, focusing on T cells in Graves' hyperthyroidism and ophthalmopathy.

The specimen comprised peripheral blood mononuclear cells (PBMCs), sampled at new diagnosis, from a patient treated with antithyroid drugs. These receptor sequences come from a man aged 18 to 30 with Graves disease. Donor details come from another sample of the same person, matched by shared clones.

There are many counts of this clonotype. This chain links TRBV12-3 or TRBV12-4 with TRBJ1-6, with D hard to call. This CDR3 comprises 13 residues. Deletions cut 6 bases from V and 9 bases from J, with 12 bases between. CDR3 sequence: CASSPRVVSPLHF. CDR3 DNA sequence: TGTGCCAGCAGCCCCCGGGTGGTTTCACCCCTCCACTTT.

This clonotype was recorded many times. The V call is TRBV7-9, the J call TRBJ1-4; D ambiguous. Germline CDR1 reads SEHNR; CDR2 reads FQNEAQ (reference sequence). This CDR3 is built from 14 residues. V was trimmed by 0 bases and J by 8 bases, leaving 10 bases between them. CDR3 nucleotide sequence: TGTGCCAGCAGCTTAGCCAGCGCGGGGGAAAAACTGTTTTTT. Protein sequence: CASSLASAGEKLFF.

In this sample, this clonotype turned up many times. V and J are TRBV27 and TRBJ1-5, with no clear D. The length of the CDR3 is 14 residues. Germline CDR1 MNHEY, CDR2 SMNVEV (reference sequence). V dropped 2 bases and J dropped 6 bases, with 11 bases sitting between them. The CDR3 spells CASSLRNMGQPQHF. The CDR3 DNA is TGTGCCAGCAGTTTACGGAATATGGGTCAGCCCCAGCATTTT.

Only a few counts were recorded for this clonotype. J is TRBJ1-2 and V is TRBV6-5; D is undetermined. The germline V gene encodes CDR1 MNHEY and CDR2 SVGAGI. The length of the CDR3 is 16 residues. Trimming stripped 0 bases from V and 0 bases from J, with 11 bases between. CDR3 bases: TGTGCCAGCAGTTACTCGAAAGGGAAGTCTAACTATGGCTACACCTTC. Amino acids: CASSYSKGKSNYGYTF.

The rearrangement joins TRBV20-1 to TRBJ2-7; D not certain. V was clipped by 5 bases and J by 0 bases, with 14 bases between them. The CDR3 spans 14 residues. CDR1 and CDR2 (germline): DFQATT, SNEGSKA (reference sequence). CDR3 bases: TGCAGTGCTTATGGAGACGGATACTCCTACGAGCAGTACTTC. Encoded protein: CSAYGDGYSYEQYF.

As to this clonotype: A read error is the likely source, as a far larger clone sits one nucleotide away. This chain joins TRBV12-3 or TRBV12-4 and TRBJ2-1; 8 bases map to TRBD2. V trimming: 5 bases; J trimming: 10 bases; junction bases outside the gene matches: 13. This CDR3 is built from 15 residues. Written as DNA, the CDR3 is TGTGCCAGCAGTCCCCTTCGGGAGGGCCGATACGAGCAGTTCTTC. Residues: CASSPLREGRYEQFF.

This clonotype was seen a few times. This sequence joins TRBV27 and TRBJ2-7; 8 nucleotides agree with TRBD2. The germline V gene encodes CDR1 MNHEY and CDR2 SMNVEV (reference sequence). The CDR3 consists of 15 residues. The V segment lost 4 bases and the J segment 4 bases; nucleotides outside the gene matches: 9. The CDR3: CASSSEAGAPYEQYF. The DNA of the CDR3 is TGTGCCAGCAGTTCTGAAGCGGGAGCCCCTTACGAGCAGTACTTC.

This clonotype has ten or more counts. The V and J genes are TRBV7-9 and TRBJ1-1, with D unresolved. Trimming took 2 bases from V and 1 from J, leaving 11 bases between them. Germline V CDR1 and CDR2: SEHNR, FQNEAQ (reference sequence). The CDR3 runs to 15 residues. Here the CDR3 DNA reads TGTGCCAGCAGCTTATTCCGGGGAGAGAACACTGAAGCTTTCTTT. Translation: CASSLFRGENTEAFF.